This record looks at one T cell receptor beta chain sequence and its context. The V gene's germline CDR1 is SGHNT and CDR2 YYREEE (reference sequence). The V and J ends lost 2 bases and 1 base, in that order; junction bases with no gene match: 3. The CDR3 totals 16 residues. Profiled with immunoSEQ multiplex PCR; TCRdb holds only in-frame clones, not every one. The sample records about 69,000 clones, about four fifths being singletons. The data are from a study of blood T cell repertoires in COVID-19. For the study at large: Sample material is recorded as cDNA or gDNA derived from T cells, B-cell-depleted T cells, or PBMCs.

The gene calls are TRBV5-4 and TRBJ2-3; TRBD2 aligns across 11 bases. The sequenced sample was peripheral blood. This sequence originates from a human donor in a cohort sampled during active COVID-19. The CDR3 DNA follows: TGTGCCAGCAGCTTCGGACTAGCGGGTCGCACAGATACGCAGTATTTT. This codes for CASSFGLAGRTDTQYF.